The present TCR beta chain was sequenced within a study of shared clonotypes between healthy human individuals. Study information: The study used three CD4 naive, three CD4 memory, two CD8 naive and one CD8 memory plate per donor.

The CDR3 has 11 amino acids. Trimming took off 7 bases at V and 3 bases at J, with 6 bases between the two ends. Germline V lookup: CDR1 MGHDK, CDR2 SYGVNS. Measured with immunoSEQ multiplex PCR; TCRdb has only the in-frame clones, and not every one. The table lists about 1.5 million clones, 95% to 97% of them singletons. The sequencing input was naive CD4+ T cells sorted from blood. The subset: CD45RA+ positively selected. The chain carries TRBV25-1 and TRBJ2-5; no definite D call. This TCR was recovered from a man in his thirties or forties in good health. CDR3 sequence: CASTLKETQYF. The CDR3 DNA reads TGTGCCAGCACCTTGAAAGAGACCCAGTACTTC. The full variable domain, rest sourced from reference TRBV25-1 and TRBJ2-5, is EADIYQTPRYLVIGTGKKITLECSQTMGHDKMYWYQQDPGMELHLIHYSYGVNSTEKGDLSSESTVSRIRTEHFPLTLESARPSHTSQYLCASTLKETQYFGPGTRLLVL.